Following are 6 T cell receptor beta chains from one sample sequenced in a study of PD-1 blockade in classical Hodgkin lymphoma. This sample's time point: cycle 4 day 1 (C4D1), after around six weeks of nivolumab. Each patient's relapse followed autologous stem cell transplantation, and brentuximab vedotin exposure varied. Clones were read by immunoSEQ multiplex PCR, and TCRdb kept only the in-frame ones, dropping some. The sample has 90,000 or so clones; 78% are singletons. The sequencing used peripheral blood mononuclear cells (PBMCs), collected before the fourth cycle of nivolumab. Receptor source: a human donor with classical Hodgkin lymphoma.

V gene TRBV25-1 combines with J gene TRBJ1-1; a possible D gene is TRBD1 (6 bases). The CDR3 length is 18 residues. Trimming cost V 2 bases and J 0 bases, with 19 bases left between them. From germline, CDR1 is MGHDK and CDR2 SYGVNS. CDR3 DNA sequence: TGTGCCAGCAGTGAAGGTGGGGCAGGGGTAGGCATGAACACTGAAGCTTTCTTT. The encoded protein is CASSEGGAGVGMNTEAFF.

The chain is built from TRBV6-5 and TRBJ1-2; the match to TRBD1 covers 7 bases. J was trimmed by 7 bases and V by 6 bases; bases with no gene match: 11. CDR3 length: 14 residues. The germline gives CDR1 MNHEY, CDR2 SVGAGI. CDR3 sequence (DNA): TGTGCCAGCAGCCAAGGGGGCAAGGGACGTGGCTACACCTTC. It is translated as CASSQGGKGRGYTF.

The CDR3 sequence is CSVVDRERARGSGTTYEQYF. The CDR3 DNA reads TGCAGCGTTGTGGACAGGGAAAGGGCAAGGGGTAGCGGGACGACCTACGAGCAGTACTTC. The chain uses TRBV29-1 and TRBJ2-7, with D perhaps being TRBD1 or TRBD2 (8 bases each). CDR1 SQVTM and CDR2 ANQGSEA come from the germline V gene. Between the trimmed V and J ends, which lost 4 bases and 2 bases, there was a span of 33 bases. The length of the CDR3 is 20 residues.

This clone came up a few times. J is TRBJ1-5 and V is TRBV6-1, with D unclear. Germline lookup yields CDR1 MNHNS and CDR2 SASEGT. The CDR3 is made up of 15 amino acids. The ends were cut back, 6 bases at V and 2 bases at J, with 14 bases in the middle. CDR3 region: CASSQGGYGNQPQHF. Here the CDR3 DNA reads TGTGCCAGCAGCCAAGGTGGCTACGGCAATCAGCCCCAGCATTTT.

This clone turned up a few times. In DNA, the CDR3 is TGTGCCAGCAGTCGACAGGGAAGCGGGGATGGCTACACCTTC. As protein: CASSRQGSGDGYTF. The chain combines TRBV7-9 with TRBJ1-2; 7 bases agree with TRBD1. The length of the CDR3 is 14 residues. Germline V gene sequence: CDR1 SEHNR, CDR2 FQNEAQ (reference sequence). V was pared by 6 bases and J by 6 bases, with 10 bases of the junction left unmatched.

For the CDR3, the DNA is TGTGCCAGCAGCGCTCCAACGCAACCCGATACGCAGTATTTT. Its protein is CASSAPTQPDTQYF. This sequence joins TRBV5-6 and TRBJ2-3; no definite D call. This CDR3 contains 14 residues. The V end lost 4 bases, the J end lost 6 bases, and 15 bases lay between the germline ends. The germline V gene has CDR1 SGHDT and CDR2 YYEEEE.